The clone carrying this TCR beta chain is classed as large (0.1 to 1%). The antigen remains unidentified. Multiplex touch-down PCR with TRB-A/B primers amplified rearranged V-D-J TRB sequences. TCRdb re-analysed the multiplex PCR reads in MiXCR, keeping a single row per CDR3 protein. The repertoire holds approximately 1,600 distinct CDR3 sequences, with about a fifth as singletons. This entry belongs to a study of T cell repertoires in aging, cancer and after chemotherapy. Across the study: Pre- and post-chemotherapy samples were paired from glioblastoma patients treated with temozolomide-based therapy. Study observations and caveats: These repertoire data do not allow conclusions about immunological memory after chemotherapy. Untreated cancer patients had significantly lower blood TCR diversity than age-matched healthy donors. Median generation probability rose over the chemotherapy interval in each cancer cohort, suggesting rebound thymic output.

Trimming pared 4 bases from V and 8 bases from J, leaving 9 bases between. The germline V gene has CDR1 MRHNA and CDR2 SNTAGT. The CDR3 is made up of 13 amino acids. Amplification of TCR beta used genomic DNA extracted from peripheral blood. The chain is built from TRBV6-4 and TRBJ1-6; no definite D call. The receptor's source is a human donor with a solid tumor. Sequenced input: blood. The CDR3 sequence: CASSANADSPLHF. CDR3 nucleotides: TGTGCCAGCAGTGCCAACGCTGATTCACCCCTCCACTTT.